This T cell receptor beta chain was identified in a study of blood T cells in healthy people across ages. Germline CDR1 reads LNHDA; CDR2 reads SQIVND (reference sequence). Deletions cut 8 bases from V and 5 bases from J, with 17 bases between. The CDR3 contains 14 residues. Notes on this clonotype: Its antigen is not known.

Notes on the study in general: There were more naive CD4+ cells and higher diversity in long-lived donors than in aged donors. Age showed a roughly linear inverse relationship with TCR beta diversity per million T cells. Naive and antigen-experienced cells could not be conclusively compared, given unsorted PBMCs.

A J-beta primer mix and a sample-barcoded 5' primer were used in a second PCR of roughly 7 to 12 cycles. TCRdb reprocessed the 5' RACE reads with MiXCR, giving one entry per CDR3 protein. The sample lists around 1.5 million distinct CDR3 sequences; 34% were seen once. Sequencing used blood. The receptor comes from a woman in her twenties or thirties in good health. The rearrangement joins TRBV19 to TRBJ2-3; D is uncertain. The CDR3, as DNA: TGTGCCAGTGCAACTTTAAAAGATGGAGATACGCAGTATTTT. This codes for CASATLKDGDTQYF.